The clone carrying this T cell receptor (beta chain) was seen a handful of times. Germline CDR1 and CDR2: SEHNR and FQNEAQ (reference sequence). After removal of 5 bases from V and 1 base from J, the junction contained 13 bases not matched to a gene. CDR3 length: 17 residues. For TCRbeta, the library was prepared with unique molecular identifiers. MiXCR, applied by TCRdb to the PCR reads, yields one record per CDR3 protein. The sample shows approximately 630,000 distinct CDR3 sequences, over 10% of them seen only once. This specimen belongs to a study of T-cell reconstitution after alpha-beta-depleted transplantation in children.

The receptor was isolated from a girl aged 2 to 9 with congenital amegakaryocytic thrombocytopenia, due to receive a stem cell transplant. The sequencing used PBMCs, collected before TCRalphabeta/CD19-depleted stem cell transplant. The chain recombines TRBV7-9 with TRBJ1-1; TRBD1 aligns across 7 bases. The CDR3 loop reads CASSLSGTDRANTEAFF. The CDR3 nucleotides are TGTGCCAGCAGCCTGAGTGGGACAGACAGGGCGAACACTGAAGCTTTCTTT.